These 17 T cell receptor beta chains share one sample of origin, sequenced in a study of T cells after yellow fever vaccination. TCRdb ran MiXCR on the 5' RACE reads and lists one entry per CDR3 protein. The table records 620,000 or so distinct CDR3 sequences, roughly an eighth of them present only once. This sample comprised PBMCs, obtained on the day of the yellow fever booster vaccination. The receptors here all came from a man aged 30 to 39 who received the YFV17D yellow fever vaccine.

The chain links TRBV19 to TRBJ2-2, with 7 nucleotides matching TRBD1. The CDR3 is made up of 13 amino acids. The germline CDR1 and CDR2 sequences are LNHDA and SQIVND (reference sequence). J lost 4 bases, V lost 4 bases, and 0 bases had no gene match. CDR3 protein: CASSNRGTGELFF. The CDR3 coding sequence is TGTGCCAGTAGTAACAGGGGCACCGGGGAGCTGTTTTTT.

This clonotype was counted only a few times. One end of the junction does not line up with germline, which may come from a read error. The CDR3 protein is CASSYSLFTPLF. DNA of the CDR3: TGTGCCAGCAGTTACTCTCTCTTTACCCCGCTCTTC. This chain uses TRBV6-2 or TRBV6-3 with TRBJ2-1; D is unresolved. The CDR3 consists of 12 residues. CDR1 and CDR2 from the germline V gene are MNHEY and SVGEGT.

The V and J genes are TRBV12-5 and TRBJ2-1; either TRBD1 or TRBD2 may fit D (6 bases each). Germline lookup yields CDR1 LGHNT and CDR2 FRNRAP. The CDR3 extends over 13 amino acids. Trimming cost V 4 bases and J 13 bases, with 17 bases left between them. DNA for the CDR3: TGTGCTAGTGGTTCACAGGGACTGGGGGGTCAGTTCTTC. This translates into CASGSQGLGGQFF.

The CDR3 DNA reads as TGTGCCAGCGTGCGGCTACCAGGGGGTTTAGGAGAGACCCAGTACTTC. Its protein is CASVRLPGGLGETQYF. V and J are TRBV7-9 and TRBJ2-5, with TRBD1 matching over 7 bases. Unmatched junction bases numbered 16, after V lost 8 bases and J lost 4 bases. Germline CDR1 reads SEHNR; CDR2 reads FQNEAQ (reference sequence). The CDR3 contains 16 residues. Drawing the rest from reference TRBV7-9 and TRBJ2-5, the complete variable domain is DTGVSQNPRHKITKRGQNVTFRCDPISEHNRLYWYRQTLGQGPEFLTYFQNEAQLEKSRLLSDRFSAERPKGSFSTLEIQRTEQGDSAMYLCASVRLPGGLGETQYFGPGTRLLVL.

This clonotype was counted a few times. The V gene is TRBV7-2, the J gene TRBJ2-1; TRBD2 aligns across 9 bases. With 2 bases clipped from V and 7 bases from J, the junction kept 6 bases outside the gene matches. The CDR3 has 15 residues. Per the germline V gene, CDR1 is SGHTA and CDR2 is FQGNSA. CDR3 region: CASSLSGRPPNEQFF. For the CDR3, the DNA is TGTGCCAGCAGCTTAAGCGGGAGGCCCCCGAATGAGCAGTTCTTC.

The chain links TRBV7-9 to TRBJ1-5; weak D call: TRBD1 (6 bases). The CDR3 runs 17 residues. From germline, CDR1 is SEHNR and CDR2 FQNEAQ (reference sequence). The germline V and J ends were trimmed by 0 bases and 2 bases, with 14 bases remaining between them. The CDR3 bases are TGTGCCAGCAGCTTAGCACCGACAGGTAGAGGCAATCAGCCCCAGCATTTT. Protein sequence: CASSLAPTGRGNQPQHF.

This clonotype has just a few counts. V usage is TRBV10-3 and J usage is TRBJ1-1; maybe TRBD1 (5 bases). CDR3 size: 14 residues. Trimming cost V 7 bases and J 4 bases, with 16 bases left between them. Germline CDR1 ENHRY, CDR2 SYGVKD. CDR3 sequence reads: CAITSDTSSTEAFF. CDR3 nucleotides: TGTGCCATCACCTCGGACACCTCGAGCACTGAAGCTTTCTTT.

A remark on this clonotype: At one end the junction does not follow the germline gene, possibly because of a read error. The chain joins TRBV7-2 to TRBJ2-7, with D unresolved. The CDR3 length is 15 residues. Germline assignment: CDR1 SGHTA and CDR2 FQGNSA. In nucleotides, the CDR3 is TGTGTCAGCAGCGCCCGGGCCCTAAGCTCCTACGAGCAGTACTTC. Encoded protein: CVSSARALSSYEQYF.

This clonotype was counted a few times. The chain carries TRBV2 and TRBJ2-5, with 9 bases aligning to TRBD1. The CDR3 length is 14 residues. The J segment lost 5 bases and the V segment lost 4 bases, leaving 5 bases of the junction unmatched. The germline gives CDR1 SNHLY, CDR2 FYNNEI. In DNA form, the CDR3 reads TGTGCCAGCAGTGCCGGGACAGGGAAGGAGACCCAGTACTTC. Its protein is CASSAGTGKETQYF.

This chain links TRBV28 with TRBJ2-1; the match to TRBD2 covers 9 bases. This CDR3 contains 15 residues. Unmatched junction bases numbered 8, after V lost 3 bases and J lost 8 bases. From germline, CDR1 is MDHEN and CDR2 SYDVKM. The CDR3 nucleotides read TGTGCCAGCAGTTTCGTAGCGGGAGCCACCGATGAGCAGTTCTTC. Translating gives CASSFVAGATDEQFF.

The rearrangement links TRBV12-3 or TRBV12-4 to TRBJ2-7; 9 bases line up with TRBD2. The ends lost 2 bases at V and 2 bases at J; junction bases unmatched: 10. The length of the CDR3 is 17 residues. The CDR3 coding sequence is TGTGCCAGCAGTTTATTGCTAGCGGGACGGGGGGCCTACGAGCAGTACTTC. This encodes CASSLLLAGRGAYEQYF.

This chain links TRBV7-3 with TRBJ2-1, with 9 bases lining up with TRBD2. From germline, CDR1 is SGHTA and CDR2 FQGTGA. This CDR3 spans 14 amino acids. Trimming cost V 6 bases and J 7 bases; bases outside gene matches: 7. CDR3 region: CASRESGRRNEQFF. The CDR3 DNA follows: TGTGCCAGCAGAGAAAGCGGGAGGAGAAATGAGCAGTTCTTC.

CDR3 in amino acids: CSASRSGRAAYEQYF. In DNA form, the CDR3 reads TGCAGTGCTAGCCGTAGCGGGAGGGCCGCCTACGAGCAGTACTTC. The rearrangement uses TRBV20-1 and TRBJ2-7, with TRBD2 identical over 11 bases. Germline values: CDR1 DFQATT, CDR2 SNEGSKA (reference sequence). Trimming cost V 3 bases and J 2 bases; bases outside gene matches: 6. This CDR3 is built from 15 residues.

The chain is built from TRBV10-2 and TRBJ2-1, with D perhaps matching TRBD2 (6 bases). CDR3 size: 15 residues. Between the trimmed V and J ends, which lost 6 bases and 0 bases, there was a span of 12 bases. Germline assignment: CDR1 WSHSY and CDR2 SAAADI. The CDR3 reads CASRNSGNSYNEQFF. The CDR3 region has the DNA TGCGCCAGCAGGAATAGCGGAAACTCCTACAATGAGCAGTTCTTC.

This clonotype was detected a few times. The V call is TRBV5-1, the J call TRBJ2-1; 13 bases align to TRBD2. CDR1 and CDR2 (germline): SGHRS, YFSETQ. CDR3 length: 18 amino acids. J was trimmed by 4 bases and V by 4 bases; bases with no gene match: 11. The CDR3 spells CASSSVYGLAGVYNEQFF. CDR3 coding DNA: TGCGCCAGCAGCAGCGTCTATGGACTAGCGGGGGTTTACAATGAGCAGTTCTTC. The variable domain in full, completed from reference TRBV5-1 and TRBJ2-1, reads KAGVTQTPRYLIKTRGQQVTLSCSPISGHRSVSWYQQTPGQGLQFLFEYFSETQRNKGNFPGRFSGRQFSNSRSEMNVSTLELGDSALYLCASSSVYGLAGVYNEQFFGPGTRLTVL.

The chain recombines TRBV20-1 with TRBJ1-5; D is perhaps TRBD1 (5 bases). Germline-derived CDR1 and CDR2 are DFQATT and SNEGSKA (reference sequence). The CDR3 contains 14 residues. V was clipped by 2 bases and J by 6 bases, with 14 bases between them. For the CDR3, the DNA is TGCAGTGCTAGATGGGGGGGAAGGAGTCAGCCCCAGCATTTT. Translated: CSARWGGRSQPQHF.

At least ten counts were recorded for this clonotype. The rearrangement links TRBV27 to TRBJ2-1; D is unclear. The CDR3 has 13 residues. Trimming took off 9 bases at V and 7 bases at J, with 16 bases between the two ends. The germline V gene encodes CDR1 MNHEY and CDR2 SMNVEV (reference sequence). The CDR3 sequence is CASSWTPTNEQFF. As DNA, the CDR3 is TGTGCCAGTTCGTGGACCCCTACTAATGAGCAGTTCTTC.